This entry describes one TCR beta chain. The antigen is not known. Unique molecular identifiers were present on the cDNA, which also gained a universal primer site by template switching. MiXCR was run by TCRdb on the 5' RACE reads, yielding one entry per CDR3 protein. The sample contains around 490,000 distinct CDR3 sequences, about 20% of which appear only once. The CDR3 runs to 16 residues. Trimming left V 5 bases short and J 0 bases short, with 11 bases between. Germline CDR1 reads SEHNR; CDR2 reads FQNEAQ (reference sequence). The data derive from a study of identical twins. Study-level results: Memory repertoires lacked the insertion deficit that abundant cord blood beta clonotypes showed. Conclusions were based on cross-sectional statistical analysis, without following the same donors. Invariant MAIT and iNKT cells may have partly biased zero-insertion analyses.

The same data also contributed to another study, on yellow fever vaccine responses in identical twins.

The sample comprised CD4+ T cells sorted from blood. The TCR was taken from a woman aged 18-30 years in good health. The genes are TRBV7-9 and TRBJ1-6; no definite D call. The CDR3 sequence: CASSPDVGSYNSPLHF. Here the CDR3 DNA reads TGTGCCAGCAGCCCCGACGTCGGCTCCTATAATTCACCCCTCCACTTT.